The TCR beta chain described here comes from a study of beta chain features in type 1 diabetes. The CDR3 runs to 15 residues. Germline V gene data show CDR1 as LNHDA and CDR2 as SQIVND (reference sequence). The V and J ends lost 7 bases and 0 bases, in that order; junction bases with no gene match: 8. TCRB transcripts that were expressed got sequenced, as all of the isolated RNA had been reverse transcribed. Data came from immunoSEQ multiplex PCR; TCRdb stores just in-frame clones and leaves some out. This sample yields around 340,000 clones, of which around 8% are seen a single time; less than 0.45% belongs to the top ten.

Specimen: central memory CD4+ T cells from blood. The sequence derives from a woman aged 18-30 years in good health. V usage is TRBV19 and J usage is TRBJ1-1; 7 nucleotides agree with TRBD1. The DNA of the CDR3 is TGTGCCAGTACCCCCCGACAGGGAATGAACACTGAAGCTTTCTTT. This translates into CASTPRQGMNTEAFF. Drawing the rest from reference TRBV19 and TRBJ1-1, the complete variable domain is DGGITQSPKYLFRKEGQNVTLSCEQNLNHDAMYWYRQDPGQGLRLIYYSQIVNDFQKGDIAEGYSVSREKKESFPLTVTSAQKNPTAFYLCASTPRQGMNTEAFFGQGTRLTVV.